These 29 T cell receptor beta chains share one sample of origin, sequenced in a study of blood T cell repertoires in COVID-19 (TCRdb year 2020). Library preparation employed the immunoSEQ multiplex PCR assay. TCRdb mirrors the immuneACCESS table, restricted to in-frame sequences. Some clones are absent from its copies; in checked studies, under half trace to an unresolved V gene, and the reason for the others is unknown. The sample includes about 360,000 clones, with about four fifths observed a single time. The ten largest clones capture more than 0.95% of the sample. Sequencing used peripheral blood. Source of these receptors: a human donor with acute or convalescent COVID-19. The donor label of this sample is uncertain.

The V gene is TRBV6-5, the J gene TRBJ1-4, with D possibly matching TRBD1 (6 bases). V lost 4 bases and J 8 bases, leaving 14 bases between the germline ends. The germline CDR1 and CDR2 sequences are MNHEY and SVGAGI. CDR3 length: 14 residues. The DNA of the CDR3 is TGTGCCAGCAGTTCCAGGGGCGATGGGGAAAAACTGTTTTTT. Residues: CASSSRGDGEKLFF.

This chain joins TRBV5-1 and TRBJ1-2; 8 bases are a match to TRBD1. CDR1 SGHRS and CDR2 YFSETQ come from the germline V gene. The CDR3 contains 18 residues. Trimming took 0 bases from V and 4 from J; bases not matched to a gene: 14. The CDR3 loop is CASSLAPSAGDRSYGYTF. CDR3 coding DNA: TGCGCCAGCAGCTTGGCTCCTTCGGCGGGGGACAGGTCCTATGGCTACACCTTC.

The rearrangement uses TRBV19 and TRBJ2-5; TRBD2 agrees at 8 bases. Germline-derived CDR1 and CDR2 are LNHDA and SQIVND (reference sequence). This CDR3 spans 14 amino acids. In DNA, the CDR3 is TGTGCAGTCGGGAGGGGGAAGGCTTTCGAGACCCAGTACTTC. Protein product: CAVGRGKAFETQYF.

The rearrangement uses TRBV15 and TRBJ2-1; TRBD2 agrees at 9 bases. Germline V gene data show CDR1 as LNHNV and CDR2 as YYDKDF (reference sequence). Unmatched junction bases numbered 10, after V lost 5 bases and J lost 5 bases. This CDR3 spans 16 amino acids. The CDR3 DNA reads TGTGCCACCAGCGGATTAGCGGGAGCGGGGAACAATGAGCAGTTCTTC. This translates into CATSGLAGAGNNEQFF.

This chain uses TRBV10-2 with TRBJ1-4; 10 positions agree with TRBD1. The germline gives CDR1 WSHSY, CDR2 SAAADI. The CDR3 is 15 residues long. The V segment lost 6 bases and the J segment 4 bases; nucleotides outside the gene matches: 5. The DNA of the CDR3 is TGCGCCAGCAGAAGGACAGGGGGTAATAATGAAAAACTGTTTTTT. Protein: CASRRTGGNNEKLFF.

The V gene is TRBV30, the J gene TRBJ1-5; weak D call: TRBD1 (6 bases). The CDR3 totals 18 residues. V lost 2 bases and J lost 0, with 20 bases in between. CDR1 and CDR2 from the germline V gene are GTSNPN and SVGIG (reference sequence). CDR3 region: CAWSPRRGRGYSNQPQHF. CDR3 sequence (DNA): TGTGCCTGGAGTCCCCGGAGGGGGAGGGGGTATAGCAATCAGCCCCAGCATTTT.

The CDR3 spells CASSDPPGTGNQPQHF. The CDR3 DNA reads TGCGCCAGCAGTGATCCACCCGGGACAGGGAACCAGCCCCAGCATTTT. The chain is built from TRBV10-2 and TRBJ1-5; 9 nucleotides agree with TRBD1. Per the germline V gene, CDR1 is WSHSY and CDR2 is SAAADI. V gave up 3 bases and J gave up 7 bases; unmatched junction bases: 10. The CDR3 extends over 16 amino acids.

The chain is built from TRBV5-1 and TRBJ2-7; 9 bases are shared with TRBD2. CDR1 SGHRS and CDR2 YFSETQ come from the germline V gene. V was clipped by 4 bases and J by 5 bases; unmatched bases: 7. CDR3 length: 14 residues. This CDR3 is CASSVSGGGHEQYF. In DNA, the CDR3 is TGCGCCAGCAGCGTTAGCGGGGGCGGGCACGAGCAGTACTTC.

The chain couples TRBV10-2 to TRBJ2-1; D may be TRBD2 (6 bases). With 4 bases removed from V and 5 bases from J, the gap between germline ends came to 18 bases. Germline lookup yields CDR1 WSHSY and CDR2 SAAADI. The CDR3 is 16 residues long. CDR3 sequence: CASSGLFLTSHNEQFF. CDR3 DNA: TGCGCCAGCAGTGGCCTGTTCTTGACTAGTCACAATGAGCAGTTCTTC.

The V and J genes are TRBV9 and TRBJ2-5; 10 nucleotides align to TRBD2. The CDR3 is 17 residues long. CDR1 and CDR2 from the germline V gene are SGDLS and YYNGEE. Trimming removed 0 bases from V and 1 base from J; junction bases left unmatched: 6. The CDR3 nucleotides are TGTGCCAGCAGCGTAGCTACGTGGACTAGCGGCCAAGAGACCCAGTACTTC. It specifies CASSVATWTSGQETQYF.

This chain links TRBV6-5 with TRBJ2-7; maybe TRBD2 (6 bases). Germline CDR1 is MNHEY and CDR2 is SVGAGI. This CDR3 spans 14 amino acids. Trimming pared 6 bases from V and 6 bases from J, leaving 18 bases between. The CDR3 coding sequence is TGTGCCAGCAGGCCTTCGGGACTCCGCTCCGAGCAGTACTTC. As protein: CASRPSGLRSEQYF.

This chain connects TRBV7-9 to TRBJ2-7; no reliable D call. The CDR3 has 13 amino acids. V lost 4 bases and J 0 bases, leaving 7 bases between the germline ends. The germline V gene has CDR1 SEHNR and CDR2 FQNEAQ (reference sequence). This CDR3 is CASSSQISYEQYF. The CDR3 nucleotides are TGTGCCAGCAGCTCGCAGATCTCCTACGAGCAGTACTTC.

CDR3 protein: CASSYSGGWDQPQHF. The DNA of the CDR3 is TGTGCCAGCAGTTACTCCGGGGGTTGGGATCAGCCCCAGCATTTT. The rearrangement uses TRBV6-6 and TRBJ1-5, with a weak D call TRBD1 (5 bases). There are 15 residues in the CDR3. Germline V gene data show CDR1 as MNHNY and CDR2 as SVGAGI (reference sequence). V lost 0 bases to trimming and J lost 5 bases, with 11 bases between them.

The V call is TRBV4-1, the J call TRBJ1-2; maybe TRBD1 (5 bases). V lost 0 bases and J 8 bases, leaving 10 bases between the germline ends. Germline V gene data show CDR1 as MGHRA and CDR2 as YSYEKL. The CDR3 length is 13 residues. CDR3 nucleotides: TGCGCCAGCAGCCAAGACAGGGTATACGGCTACACCTTC. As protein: CASSQDRVYGYTF.

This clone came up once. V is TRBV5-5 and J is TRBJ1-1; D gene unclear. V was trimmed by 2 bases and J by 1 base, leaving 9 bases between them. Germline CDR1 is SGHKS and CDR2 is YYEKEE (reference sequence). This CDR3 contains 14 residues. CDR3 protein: CASSFFIPNTEAFF. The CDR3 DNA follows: TGTGCCAGCAGCTTTTTTATCCCGAACACTGAAGCTTTCTTT.

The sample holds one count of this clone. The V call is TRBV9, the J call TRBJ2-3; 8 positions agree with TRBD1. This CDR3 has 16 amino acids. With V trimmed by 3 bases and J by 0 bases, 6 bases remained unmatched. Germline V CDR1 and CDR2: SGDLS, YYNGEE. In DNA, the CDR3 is TGTGCCAGCAGCGCAGGACAGGGACTGAGCACAGATACGCAGTATTTT. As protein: CASSAGQGLSTDTQYF.

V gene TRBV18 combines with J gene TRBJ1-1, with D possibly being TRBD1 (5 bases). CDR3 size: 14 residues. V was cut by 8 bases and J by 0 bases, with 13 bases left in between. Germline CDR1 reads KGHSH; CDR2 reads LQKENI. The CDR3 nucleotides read TGTGCCAGCGCGTCAGGGCAGGTGAACACTGAAGCTTTCTTT. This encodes CASASGQVNTEAFF.

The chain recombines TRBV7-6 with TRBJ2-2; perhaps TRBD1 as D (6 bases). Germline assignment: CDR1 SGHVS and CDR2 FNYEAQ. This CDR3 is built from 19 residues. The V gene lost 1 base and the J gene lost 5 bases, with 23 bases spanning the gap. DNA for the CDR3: TGTGCCAGCAGCTTAGTTCAGCTGACCAGGGGTTCCCTGACCGGGGAGCTGTTTTTT. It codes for CASSLVQLTRGSLTGELFF.

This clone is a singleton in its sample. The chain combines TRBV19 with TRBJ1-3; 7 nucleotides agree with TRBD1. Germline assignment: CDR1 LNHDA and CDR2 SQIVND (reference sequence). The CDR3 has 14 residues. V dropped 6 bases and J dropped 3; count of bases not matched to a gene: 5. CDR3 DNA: TGTGCCAGTAGAGGGACAGTCGGTGGAAACACCATATATTTT. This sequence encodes CASRGTVGGNTIYF.

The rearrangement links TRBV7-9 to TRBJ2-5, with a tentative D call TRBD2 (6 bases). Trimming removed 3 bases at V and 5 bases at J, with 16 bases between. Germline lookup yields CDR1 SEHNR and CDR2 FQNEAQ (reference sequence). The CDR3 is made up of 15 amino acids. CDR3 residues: CASSLQRLGRETQYF. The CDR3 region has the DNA TGTGCCAGCAGCTTGCAACGCTTGGGGAGGGAGACCCAGTACTTC.

The CDR3 sequence is CASSYSPGTGREAFF. The DNA for the CDR3 is TGTGCCAGCAGCTACAGTCCCGGGACAGGGAGGGAAGCTTTCTTT. This chain uses TRBV28 with TRBJ1-1, with 9 bases identical to TRBD1. The trim removed 6 bases at V and 8 bases at J, leaving 13 bases unmatched. The CDR3 runs to 15 residues. Germline values: CDR1 MDHEN, CDR2 SYDVKM.

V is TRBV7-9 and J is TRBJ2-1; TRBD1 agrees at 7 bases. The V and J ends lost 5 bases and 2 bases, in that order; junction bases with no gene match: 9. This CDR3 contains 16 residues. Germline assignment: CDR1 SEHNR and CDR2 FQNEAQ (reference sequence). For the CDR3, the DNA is TGTGCCAGCAGCCCAAACAGGGGCCGTACCTACAATGAGCAGTTCTTC. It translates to CASSPNRGRTYNEQFF.

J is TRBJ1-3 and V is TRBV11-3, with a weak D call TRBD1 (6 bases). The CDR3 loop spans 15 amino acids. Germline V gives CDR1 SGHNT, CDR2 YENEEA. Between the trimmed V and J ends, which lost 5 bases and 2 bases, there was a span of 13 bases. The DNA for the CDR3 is TGTGCCAGCAGCAATCAGGGGACGGCTGGAAACACCATATATTTT. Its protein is CASSNQGTAGNTIYF. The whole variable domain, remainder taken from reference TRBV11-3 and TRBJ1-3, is EAGVVQSPRYKIIEKKQPVAFWCNPISGHNTLYWYLQNLGQGPELLIRYENEEAVDDSQLPKDRFSAERLKGVDSTLKIQPAELGDSAVYLCASSNQGTAGNTIYFGEGSWLTVV.

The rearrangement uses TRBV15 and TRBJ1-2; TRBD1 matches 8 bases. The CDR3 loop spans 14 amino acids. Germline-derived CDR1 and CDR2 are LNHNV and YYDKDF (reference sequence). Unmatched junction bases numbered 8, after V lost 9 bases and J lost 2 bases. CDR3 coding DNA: TGTGCCACTCGAAAAACAGGGGGGAACTATGGCTACACCTTC. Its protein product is CATRKTGGNYGYTF.

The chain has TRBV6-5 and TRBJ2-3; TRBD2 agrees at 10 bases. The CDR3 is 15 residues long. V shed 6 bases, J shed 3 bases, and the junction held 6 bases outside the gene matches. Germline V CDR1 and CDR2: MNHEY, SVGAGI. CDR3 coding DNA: TGTGCCAGCAGCCTCCTAGCGGGAGTGACAGATACGCAGTATTTT. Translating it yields CASSLLAGVTDTQYF.

DNA for the CDR3: TGTGCCAGTCAATTCCGGGGGGCGCGTGGTAATGAGCAGTTCTTC. Amino acid sequence: CASQFRGARGNEQFF. The chain has TRBV5-8 and TRBJ2-1, with D possibly being TRBD2 (7 bases). CDR1 and CDR2 from the germline V gene are SGHTS and YDEGEE. The CDR3 contains 15 residues. The V end lost 8 bases, the J end lost 7 bases, and 22 bases lay between the germline ends.

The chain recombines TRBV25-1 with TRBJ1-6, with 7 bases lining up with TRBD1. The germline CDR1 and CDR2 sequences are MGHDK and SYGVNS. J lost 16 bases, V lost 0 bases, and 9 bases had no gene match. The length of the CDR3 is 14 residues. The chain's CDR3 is CASSEYLEQGSLHF. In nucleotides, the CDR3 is TGTGCCAGCAGTGAATATCTGGAACAGGGGTCTCTCCACTTT. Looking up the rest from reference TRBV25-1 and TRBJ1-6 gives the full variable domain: EADIYQTPRYLVIGTGKKITLECSQTMGHDKMYWYQQDPGMELHLIHYSYGVNSTEKGDLSSESTVSRIRTEHFPLTLESARPSHTSQYLCASSEYLEQGSLHFGNGTRLTVT.

The CDR3 sequence: CASSPLAGGGNEQFF. The CDR3 coding sequence is TGTGCCAGCAGCCCACTAGCGGGAGGTGGTAATGAGCAGTTCTTC. V and J are TRBV7-9 and TRBJ2-1; 12 bases are shared with TRBD2. There are 15 residues in the CDR3. CDR1 is SEHNR, CDR2 FQNEAQ, per germline (reference sequence). The V segment lost 5 bases and the J segment 7 bases; nucleotides outside the gene matches: 6.

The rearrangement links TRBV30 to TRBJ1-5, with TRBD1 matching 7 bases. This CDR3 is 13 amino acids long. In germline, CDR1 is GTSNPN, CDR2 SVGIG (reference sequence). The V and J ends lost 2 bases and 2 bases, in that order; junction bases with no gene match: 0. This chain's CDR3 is CAWSTGGNQPQHF. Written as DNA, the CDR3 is TGTGCCTGGAGTACAGGGGGCAATCAGCCCCAGCATTTT.